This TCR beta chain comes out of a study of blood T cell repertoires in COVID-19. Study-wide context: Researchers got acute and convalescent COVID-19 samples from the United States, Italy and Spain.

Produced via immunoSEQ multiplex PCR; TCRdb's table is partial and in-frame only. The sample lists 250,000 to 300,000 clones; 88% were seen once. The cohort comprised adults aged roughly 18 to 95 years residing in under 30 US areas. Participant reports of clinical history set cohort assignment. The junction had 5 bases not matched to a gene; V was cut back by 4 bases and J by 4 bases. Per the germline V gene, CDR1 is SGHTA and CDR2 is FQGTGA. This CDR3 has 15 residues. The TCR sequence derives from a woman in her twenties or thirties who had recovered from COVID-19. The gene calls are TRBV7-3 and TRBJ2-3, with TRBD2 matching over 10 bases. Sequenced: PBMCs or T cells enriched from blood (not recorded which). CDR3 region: CASSWTSGVSDTQYF. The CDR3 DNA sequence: TGTGCCAGCAGCTGGACTAGCGGTGTGTCAGATACGCAGTATTTT.